The 27 T cell receptor beta chains listed next were all sequenced from one sample in a study of T cell responses to AZD1222 COVID-19 vaccine. Profiled with immunoSEQ multiplex PCR; TCRdb holds only in-frame clones, not every one. Of about 100,000 clones in the sample, around 89% are singletons; the top ten hold about 1.8%. Sequenced here: peripheral blood, sampled on day 0 of AZD1222 vaccination. These receptors were taken from an adult in good health.

J is TRBJ2-2 and V is TRBV5-1, with 7 bases aligning to TRBD1. Germline V CDR1 and CDR2: SGHRS, YFSETQ. The CDR3 runs 14 residues. Trimming removed 2 bases from V and 3 bases from J; junction bases left unmatched: 1. CDR3 in amino acids: CASSFTGDTGELFF. As DNA, the CDR3 is TGCGCCAGCAGCTTCACAGGGGACACCGGGGAGCTGTTTTTT.

V gene TRBV6-5 combines with J gene TRBJ1-1, with TRBD1 as a possible D gene (5 bases). The CDR3 covers 14 residues. Between the trimmed V and J ends, which lost 4 bases and 4 bases, there was a span of 13 bases. The germline V gene encodes CDR1 MNHEY and CDR2 SVGAGI. CDR3 sequence reads: CASSSHQGGTEAFF. DNA of the CDR3: TGTGCCAGCAGTTCTCATCAGGGAGGCACTGAAGCTTTCTTT.

The CDR3 coding sequence is TGTGCCACCAGTGATCCTCGGGCTAACTATGGCTACACCTTC. Translated: CATSDPRANYGYTF. The chain links TRBV24-1 to TRBJ1-2; D call uncertain. This CDR3 contains 14 residues. Trimming took off 3 bases at V and 0 bases at J, with 7 bases between the two ends. Germline V lookup: CDR1 KGHDR, CDR2 SFDVKD.

CDR3 sequence (DNA): TGTGCCAGCAGCGAGGACAGGGGTAAAGCTGAAAAACTGTTTTTT. Encoded protein: CASSEDRGKAEKLFF. The V gene is TRBV9, the J gene TRBJ1-4, with 9 bases aligning to TRBD1. V was clipped by 3 bases and J by 7 bases; unmatched bases: 7. The germline gives CDR1 SGDLS, CDR2 YYNGEE. The CDR3 covers 15 residues.

V usage is TRBV10-3 and J usage is TRBJ2-5; D is perhaps TRBD1 (6 bases). Trimming left V 0 bases short and J 1 base short, with 9 bases between. Germline V gives CDR1 ENHRY, CDR2 SYGVKD. The CDR3 spans 15 residues. Here the CDR3 DNA reads TGTGCCATCAGTGAGTCGACACAGGGCCAAGAGACCCAGTACTTC. It encodes CAISESTQGQETQYF.

The CDR3 sequence: CASSQDHAGSSYNEQFF. Written as DNA, the CDR3 is TGCGCCAGCAGCCAAGATCATGCGGGATCCTCCTACAATGAGCAGTTCTTC. This chain connects TRBV4-3 to TRBJ2-1; D perhaps matches TRBD2 (6 bases). Looked up from germline, CDR1 is LGHNA and CDR2 is YSLEER. The CDR3 extends over 17 amino acids. Deletions cut 0 bases from V and 0 bases from J, with 12 bases between.

This rearrangement joins TRBV19 to TRBJ2-2, with 7 bases that match TRBD1. This CDR3 is built from 15 residues. V was pared by 5 bases and J by 1 base, with 4 bases of the junction left unmatched. CDR1 and CDR2 (germline): LNHDA, SQIVND (reference sequence). In DNA, the CDR3 is TGTGCCAGTAGTGCCCGGACAGGGAACACCGGGGAGCTGTTTTTT. This gives the protein CASSARTGNTGELFF.

This sequence joins TRBV4-1 and TRBJ2-1; 8 bases line up with TRBD1. This CDR3 is built from 19 residues. Trimming removed 1 base from V and 7 bases from J; junction bases left unmatched: 18. Germline CDR1 is MGHRA and CDR2 is YSYEKL. The CDR3 bases are TGCGCCAGCAGCCAAGTAGTGACAGGGGAAGGTGGGTTCTGGAATGAGCAGTTCTTC. The encoded protein is CASSQVVTGEGGFWNEQFF.

The chain links TRBV3-1 (or the pseudogene TRBV3-2) to TRBJ1-2, with D maybe TRBD1 (6 bases). The germline CDR1 and CDR2 sequences are LGHDT and YNNKEL (reference sequence). V shed 0 bases and J shed 8 bases, with 16 bases lying between them. CDR3 size: 15 residues. This chain's CDR3 is CASSQDPTGLYGYTF. The CDR3 DNA reads as TGTGCCAGCAGCCAAGACCCAACAGGGTTATACGGCTACACCTTC.

This clone was found once. The genes are TRBV19 and TRBJ1-5; D is perhaps TRBD1 (6 bases). The CDR3 consists of 13 residues. The V gene's germline CDR1 is LNHDA and CDR2 SQIVND (reference sequence). V shed 10 bases and J shed 11 bases, with 21 bases lying between them. The CDR3 region is CATSQGERGAQHF. CDR3 DNA: TGTGCCACTTCCCAAGGGGAGAGGGGGGCCCAGCATTTT.

V and J are TRBV7-6 and TRBJ2-2; a weak D match, TRBD2 (6 bases). V shed 3 bases and J shed 2 bases, with 13 bases lying between them. Germline V gene sequence: CDR1 SGHVS, CDR2 FNYEAQ. This CDR3 comprises 16 residues. CDR3 DNA sequence: TGTGCCAGCAGCTTTATGTGGGGGGATAACACCGGGGAGCTGTTTTTT. It is translated as CASSFMWGDNTGELFF.

This clone was picked up many times. The rearrangement links TRBV4-2 to TRBJ1-3; the match to TRBD1 covers 7 bases. The V gene's germline CDR1 is LGHNA and CDR2 YNFKEQ. The CDR3 consists of 16 residues. V shed 1 base, J shed 3 bases, and the junction held 6 bases outside the gene matches. For the CDR3, the DNA is TGTGCCAGCAGCCAAGCCGGGACAGTAGGTGGAAACACCATATATTTT. This sequence encodes CASSQAGTVGGNTIYF.

The chain carries TRBV27 and TRBJ1-1; 8 bases match TRBD1. Germline V gene lookup returns CDR1 MNHEY and CDR2 SMNVEV (reference sequence). CDR3 length equals 13 residues. V trimming: 11 bases; J trimming: 7 bases; junction bases outside the gene matches: 12. CDR3 loop: CASHPGGQDEAFF. DNA of the CDR3: TGTGCCTCCCACCCAGGGGGCCAGGATGAAGCTTTCTTT.

The chain is built from TRBV15 and TRBJ1-1, with D unclear. This CDR3 comprises 11 residues. V dropped 8 bases and J dropped 4 bases, with 8 bases sitting between them. The germline CDR1 and CDR2 sequences are LNHNV and YYDKDF (reference sequence). The CDR3 DNA sequence: TGTGCCACCTCCCTGGGCACTGAAGCTTTCTTT. Translating gives CATSLGTEAFF. The full variable domain, in which reference TRBV15 and TRBJ1-1 provide the parts outside the CDR3, is DAMVIQNPRYQVTQFGKPVTLSCSQTLNHNVMYWYQQKSSQAPKLLFHYYDKDFNNEADTPDNFQSRRPNTSFCFLDIRSPGLGDTAMYLCATSLGTEAFFGQGTRLTVV.

The chain links TRBV6-6 to TRBJ2-5, with D perhaps assigned TRBD1 or TRBD2 (5 bases each). The CDR3 is made up of 16 amino acids. V shed 2 bases and J shed 9 bases, with 22 bases lying between them. Germline loops: CDR1 MNHNY, CDR2 SVGAGI (reference sequence). CDR3 sequence (DNA): TGTGCCAGCAGTTACCACGGGACGTTAACAAAGGAGGCCCAGTACTTC. Protein product: CASSYHGTLTKEAQYF.

Turning to this clone: Additional DNA sequences in this sample encode the identical CDR3. The chain recombines TRBV10-1 with TRBJ2-2; D ambiguous. Per germline, CDR1 WNHNN and CDR2 SYGVQD (reference sequence). V gave up 5 bases and J gave up 5 bases, with 6 bases separating them. This CDR3 contains 12 residues. CDR3 sequence reads: CASSLGTGELFF. In DNA form, the CDR3 reads TGCGCCAGCAGTCTTGGTACCGGGGAGCTGTTTTTT.

This sequence joins TRBV4-1 and TRBJ1-3; D gene ambiguous. Trimming removed 3 bases at V and 0 bases at J, with 3 bases between. Germline-derived CDR1 and CDR2 are MGHRA and YSYEKL. The CDR3 has 13 residues. The CDR3 loop is CASSQDSGNTIYF. DNA of the CDR3: TGCGCCAGCAGCCAGGACTCTGGAAACACCATATATTTT.

The chain links TRBV30 to TRBJ1-3; no clear D. Germline-derived CDR1 and CDR2 are GTSNPN and SVGIG (reference sequence). The CDR3 is 14 residues long. Trimming pared 2 bases from V and 0 bases from J, leaving 8 bases between. The CDR3 nucleotides are TGTGCCTGGAGTTCGGACCACTCTGGAAACACCATATATTTT. Translating gives CAWSSDHSGNTIYF.

This clone was counted between two and nine times. As DNA, the CDR3 is TGTGCCAGCAGTTTTCCAGGGGCTAGGGGTAACACCGGGGAGCTGTTTTTT. This gives the protein CASSFPGARGNTGELFF. The chain uses TRBV28 and TRBJ2-2, with D perhaps matching TRBD1 (6 bases). V was clipped by 3 bases and J by 2 bases, with 16 bases between them. From germline, CDR1 is MDHEN and CDR2 SYDVKM. The CDR3 runs 17 residues.

Only a few counts were recorded for this clone. J is TRBJ2-4 and V is TRBV5-8; D is uncertain. The ends were cut back, 0 bases at V and 6 bases at J, with 4 bases in the middle. The CDR3 is 12 amino acids. Germline lookup yields CDR1 SGHTS and CDR2 YDEGEE. DNA for the CDR3: TGTGCCAGCAGCTTGGCAGGAAACATTCAGTACTTC. This sequence encodes CASSLAGNIQYF.

The chain links TRBV5-4 to TRBJ2-1; D remains ambiguous. The CDR3 is made up of 12 amino acids. Between the trimmed V and J ends, which lost 4 bases and 8 bases, there was a span of 10 bases. The germline gives CDR1 SGHNT, CDR2 YYREEE (reference sequence). CDR3 sequence reads: CASSPMGDEQFF. For the CDR3, the DNA is TGTGCCAGCAGCCCCATGGGCGATGAGCAGTTCTTC.

This clone has only one observation. This rearrangement joins TRBV30 to TRBJ2-3; 7 bases fit TRBD2. The V gene end was trimmed by 2 bases and the J gene end by 2 bases; junction bases not matched to a gene: 10. The CDR3 has 16 amino acids. The germline CDR1 and CDR2 sequences are GTSNPN and SVGIG (reference sequence). CDR3 residues: CAWSNSGTTSTDTQYF. The CDR3 DNA follows: TGTGCCTGGAGTAATTCCGGGACTACCTCCACAGATACGCAGTATTTT.

This clone was seen a single time. The CDR3 DNA is TGTGCCAGCAGCTCCGACCTTAGCTCCTACAATGAGCAGTTCTTC. This gives the protein CASSSDLSSYNEQFF. This chain connects TRBV7-7 to TRBJ2-1; D call uncertain. The CDR3 sequence is 15 residues long. Trimming took 4 bases from V and 0 from J, leaving 10 bases between them. CDR1 is SSHAT, CDR2 FNYEAQ, per germline (reference sequence). Drawing the rest from reference TRBV7-7 and TRBJ2-1, the complete variable domain is GAGVSQSPRYKVTKRGQDVTLRCDPISSHATLYWYQQALGQGPEFLTYFNYEAQPDKSGLPSDRFSAERPEGSISTLTIQRTEQRDSAMYRCASSSDLSSYNEQFFGPGTRLTVL.

This chain uses TRBV2 with TRBJ1-5, with unresolved D. This CDR3 is 14 amino acids long. V was pared by 1 base and J by 0 bases, with 4 bases between. Germline assignment: CDR1 SNHLY and CDR2 FYNNEI. CDR3 in DNA: TGTGCCAGCAGTGAAGGCAATAGCAATCAGCCCCAGCATTTT. Amino acids: CASSEGNSNQPQHF.

V is TRBV18 and J is TRBJ1-6, with TRBD1 as a possible D gene (6 bases). CDR1 and CDR2 (germline): KGHSH, LQKENI. V was shortened by 5 bases and J by 5 bases, with 13 bases between the two germline ends. The CDR3 loop spans 15 amino acids. Here the CDR3 DNA reads TGTGCCAGCTCATCGAGACAGGCACATAATTCACCCCTCCACTTT. Translated: CASSSRQAHNSPLHF.

The V call is TRBV4-3, the J call TRBJ1-2; D gene uncertain. The CDR3 runs to 16 residues. Germline assignment: CDR1 LGHNA and CDR2 YSLEER. V lost 0 bases and J 4 bases, leaving 15 bases between the germline ends. This CDR3 reads CASSQDQIGIRYGYTF. Written as DNA, the CDR3 is TGCGCCAGCAGCCAAGATCAGATCGGGATCCGCTATGGCTACACCTTC.

The chain uses TRBV6-5 and TRBJ1-2, with unresolved D. CDR1 and CDR2 (germline): MNHEY, SVGAGI. Trimming stripped 6 bases from V and 7 bases from J, with 18 bases between. CDR3 length: 14 residues. Here the CDR3 DNA reads TGTGCCAGCAGAGCCCCTGGCAGACTCGGTGGCTACACCTTC. Translating it yields CASRAPGRLGGYTF.